Sequencing of this T cell receptor (beta chain) was carried out in a study of blood T cell repertoires in COVID-19. Study-level information: The United States, Italy and Spain were the sources of the acute and convalescent COVID-19 samples. Nucleic acid was either cDNA or gDNA, and it came from T cells, B-cell-depleted T cells, or PBMCs.

Per the original methods: Quantification of nucleated cells was approximated via reference gene primer amplification. The protocol was immunoSEQ multiplex PCR, while the TCRdb copy is restricted to in-frame clones and leaves out a portion. V and J calls and clone size are copied from that table; D and trimming were computed from the DNA. The table has about 42,000 clones, about 89% seen once. The CDR3 sequence is 16 residues long. The germline V gene encodes CDR1 LGHDT and CDR2 YNNKEL (reference sequence). V dropped 2 bases and J dropped 4 bases, with 17 bases sitting between them. The source is a human donor in a cohort sampled during active COVID-19. The sequenced material came from peripheral blood. This chain joins TRBV3-1 (or the pseudogene TRBV3-2) and TRBJ1-1; D call uncertain. The CDR3 DNA is TGTGCCAGCAGCCAATATCTCCCGAGGGTGGGCACTGAAGCTTTCTTT. Encoded protein: CASSQYLPRVGTEAFF.